This T cell receptor (beta chain) is from a study of blood T cell repertoires in COVID-19. Study in general: Collection of acute and convalescent COVID-19 samples took place in the United States, Italy and Spain. PBMCs, B-cell-depleted T cells, or T cells were the source of the cDNA or gDNA that made up the material.

As handled by the study authors: By means of reference gene primer amplification, nucleated cell counts were estimated. TCRdb keeps only in-frame clones here, not all; method: immunoSEQ multiplex PCR. Clone size and V and J calls were adopted from that table, with D and trimming inferred from the DNA. Here the sample spans roughly 200,000 clones, approximately 80% being singletons. CDR1 is SNHLY, CDR2 FYNNEI, per germline. The CDR3 covers 17 residues. The ends lost 4 bases at V and 0 bases at J; junction bases unmatched: 5. This TCR came from a woman aged 45-65 years with active or convalescent COVID-19. Sequenced sample: peripheral blood. The genes are TRBV2 and TRBJ2-6, with TRBD1 matching 8 bases. This CDR3 reads CASSGPQGDSGANVLTF. The DNA for the CDR3 is TGTGCCAGCAGTGGACCACAGGGGGACTCTGGGGCCAACGTCCTGACTTTC.